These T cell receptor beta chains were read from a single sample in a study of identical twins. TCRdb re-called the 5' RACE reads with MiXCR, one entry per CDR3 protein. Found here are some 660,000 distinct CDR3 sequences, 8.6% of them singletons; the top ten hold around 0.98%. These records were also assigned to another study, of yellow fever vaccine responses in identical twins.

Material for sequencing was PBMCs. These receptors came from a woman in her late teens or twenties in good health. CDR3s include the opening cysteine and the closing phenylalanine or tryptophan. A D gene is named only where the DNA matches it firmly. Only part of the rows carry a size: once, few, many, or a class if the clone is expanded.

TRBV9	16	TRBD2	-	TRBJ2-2	TGTGCCAGCAGCGTAGGGGCGGGAGATTACACCGGGGAGCTGTTTTTT	CASSVGAGDYTGELFF
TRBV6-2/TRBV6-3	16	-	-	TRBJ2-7	TGTGCCAGCAGTCCCCCCCCGGGGTGGGAGTCCTACGAGCAGTACTTC	CASSPPPGWESYEQYF
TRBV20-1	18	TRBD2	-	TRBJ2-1	TGCTGTGCCCCTGTTCCGGGCCTAGCGGGAGCCGCGTACAATGAGCAGTTCTTC	CCAPVPGLAGAAYNEQFF
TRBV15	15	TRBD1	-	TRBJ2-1	TGTGCCACCAGCAGAGGGACAGGGGGCAAAAATGAGCAGTTCTTC	CATSRGTGGKNEQFF
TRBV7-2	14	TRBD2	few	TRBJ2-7	TGTGCCAGCAGCGCAGGACGGGGGGCCTACGAGCAGTACTTC	CASSAGRGAYEQYF
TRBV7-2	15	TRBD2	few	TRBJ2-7	TGTGCCAGCAACCCCGTAGCGGGGGGGATCTACGAGCAGTACTTC	CASNPVAGGIYEQYF
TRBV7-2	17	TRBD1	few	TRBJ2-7	TGTGCCAGCAGGCGATCAAGCCGGGGACAGAAATTGTACGAGCAGTACTTC	CASRRSSRGQKLYEQYF
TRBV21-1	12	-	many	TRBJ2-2	TGTGCCAGCAGCAAGGACCCCGGGGAGCTGTTTTTT	CASSKDPGELFF
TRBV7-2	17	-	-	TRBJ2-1	TGTGCCAGCAGCTTCCCCAGGGGGTCTAGCGGAAACAATGAGCAGTTCTTC	CASSFPRGSSGNNEQFF
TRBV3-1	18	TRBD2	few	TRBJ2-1	TGTGCCAGCAGCCAAGATTTTCTCCCTAGCGGGGGGGGGAATGAGCAGTTCTTC	CASSQDFLPSGGGNEQFF
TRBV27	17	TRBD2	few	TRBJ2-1	TGTGCCAGCAGTTCAGGACTAGCTCGGCGGGTAAGGGATGAGCAGTTCTTC	CASSSGLARRVRDEQFF
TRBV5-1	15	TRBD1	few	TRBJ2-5	TGCGCCAGCAGCCCACGGACAGGAAGCCAAGAGACCCAGTACTTC	CASSPRTGSQETQYF
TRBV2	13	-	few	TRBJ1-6	TGTGCCAGCAGTGAAGAGGGAAGTTCACCCCTCCACTTT	CASSEEGSSPLHF
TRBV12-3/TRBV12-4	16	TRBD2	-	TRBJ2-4	TGTGCCAGCAGTCTTTTAGCGGGAGGGGATAAAAACATTCAGTACTTC	CASSLLAGGDKNIQYF
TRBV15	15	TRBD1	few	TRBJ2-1	TGTGCCACCAACACATGGGACAGATCCTACAATGAGCAGTTCTTC	CATNTWDRSYNEQFF
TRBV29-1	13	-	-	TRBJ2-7	TGCAGCGTAGGCAGGGAGCTTGGCTACGAGCAGTACTTC	CSVGRELGYEQYF
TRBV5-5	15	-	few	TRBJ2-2	TGTGCCAGCAGCCCCGCGGACAGATCCACCGGGGAGCTGTTTTTT	CASSPADRSTGELFF
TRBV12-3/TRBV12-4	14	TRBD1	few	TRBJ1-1	TGTGCCAGCAGGTTCCTGGTGGGACAGGGGGAAGCTTTCTTT	CASRFLVGQGEAFF
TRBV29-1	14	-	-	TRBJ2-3	TGCAGCGTTGTGGAACCCCAGGGTGCAGATACGCAGTATTTT	CSVVEPQGADTQYF
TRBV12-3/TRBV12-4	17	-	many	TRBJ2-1	TGTGCCAGCAGTTTACGGCGACCGGCTAGCGTTTACAATGAGCAGTTCTTC	CASSLRRPASVYNEQFF
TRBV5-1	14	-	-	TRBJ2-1	TGCGCCAGCAGCTTGGTCTCCGGGGGTGGTGAGCAGTTCTTC	CASSLVSGGGEQFF
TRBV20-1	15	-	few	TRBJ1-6	TGCAGTGCTAGAGAGGCCAGCCAATATAATTCACCCCTCCACTTT	CSAREASQYNSPLHF
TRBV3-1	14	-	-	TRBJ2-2	TGTGCCAGCAGCCAAATAGGGGCCACCGGGGAGCTGTTTTTT	CASSQIGATGELFF
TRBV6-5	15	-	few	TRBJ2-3	TGTGCCAGCAGTTACCGTACTTCTAGCACAGATACGCAGTATTTT	CASSYRTSSTDTQYF
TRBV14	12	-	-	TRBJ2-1	TGTGCCAGCAGGCAGACCGGGGGCCGGCAGTTCTTC	CASRQTGGRQFF
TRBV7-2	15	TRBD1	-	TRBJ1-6	TGTGCCAGCAGCTTGTCAGGGGGCGCTCGTTCACCCCTCCTCTTT	CASSLSGGARSPLLF
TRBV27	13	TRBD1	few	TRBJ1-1	TGTGCCAGCACAGGACAGGCCAACACTGAAGCTTTCTTT	CASTGQANTEAFF
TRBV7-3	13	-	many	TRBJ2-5	TGTGCCAGCAGCCGAGGGGTGAAAGAGACCCAGTACTTC	CASSRGVKETQYF
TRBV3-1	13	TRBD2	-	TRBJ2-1	TGTGCCAGCAGCCAAGATCGGGCGGGGGGCGAGTTCTTC	CASSQDRAGGEFF